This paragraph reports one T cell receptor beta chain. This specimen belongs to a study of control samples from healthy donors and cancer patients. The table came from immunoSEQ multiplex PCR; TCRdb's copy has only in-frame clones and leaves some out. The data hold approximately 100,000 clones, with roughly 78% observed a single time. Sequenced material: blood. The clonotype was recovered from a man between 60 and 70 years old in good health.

For the CDR3, the DNA is TGTGCCAGCAGCGAAGGACAGGGTATGGAAAAACTGTTTTTT. Amino acid sequence: CASSEGQGMEKLFF. The chain joins TRBV7-9 to TRBJ1-4; 8 positions agree with TRBD1. Germline CDR1 is SEHNR and CDR2 is FQNEAQ (reference sequence). The CDR3 contains 14 residues. After removal of 5 bases from V and 8 bases from J, the junction contained 7 bases not matched to a gene. The full variable domain, completed using reference TRBV7-9 and TRBJ1-4, is DTGVSQNPRHKITKRGQNVTFRCDPISEHNRLYWYRQTLGQGPEFLTYFQNEAQLEKSRLLSDRFSAERPKGSFSTLEIQRTEQGDSAMYLCASSEGQGMEKLFFGSGTQLSVL.